The present T cell receptor beta chain was sequenced within a study of cytomegalovirus exposure and HLA in healthy donors. V lost 5 bases, J lost 7 bases, and 5 bases lay in between. Germline loops: CDR1 SNHLY, CDR2 FYNNEI. The CDR3 has 11 residues. Study-level findings and limits: By a later analysis, the bulk of CMV-associated TCR beta chains appeared HLA-restricted. Both high specificity and high sensitivity reportedly marked the classifier's diagnosis of cytomegalovirus status. Later genetic work tied a missense DCLRE1C variant to beta-chain V and J trimming.

The PCR ran on 60 Vbeta and 13 Jbeta primers. Sequencing was performed with immunoSEQ multiplex PCR; in TCRdb, only in-frame clones are kept and a portion is missing. The sample shows about 140,000 clones, over 75% of them seen only once. This clone was recorded a few times. Its antigen is as yet unknown. The V and J genes are TRBV2 and TRBJ1-4; D gene unclear. This sequence was found in a woman aged 50 to 65 in good health and CMV-seropositive. The sample consisted of PBMCs. The CDR3 sequence is CASSYFEKLFF. In nucleotides, the CDR3 is TGTGCCAGCAGTTATTTTGAAAAACTGTTTTTT. Full variable domain (rest looked up from reference TRBV2 and TRBJ1-4): EPEVTQTPSHQVTQMGQEVILRCVPISNHLYFYWYRQILGQKVEFLVSFYNNEISEKSEIFDDQFSVERPDGSNFTLKIRSTKLEDSAMYFCASSYFEKLFFGSGTQLSVL.